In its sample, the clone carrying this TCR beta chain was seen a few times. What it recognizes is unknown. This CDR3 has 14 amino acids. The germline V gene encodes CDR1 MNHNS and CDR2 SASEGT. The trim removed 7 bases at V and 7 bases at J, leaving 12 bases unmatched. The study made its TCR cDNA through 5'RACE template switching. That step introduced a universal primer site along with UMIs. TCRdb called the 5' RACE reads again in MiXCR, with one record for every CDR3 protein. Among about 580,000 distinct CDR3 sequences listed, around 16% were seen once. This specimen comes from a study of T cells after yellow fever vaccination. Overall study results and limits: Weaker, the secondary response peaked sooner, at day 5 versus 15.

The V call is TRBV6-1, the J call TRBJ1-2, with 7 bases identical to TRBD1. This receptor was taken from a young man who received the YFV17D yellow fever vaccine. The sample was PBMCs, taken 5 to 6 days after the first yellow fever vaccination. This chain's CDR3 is CASTQQGTGGGYTF. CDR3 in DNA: TGTGCCAGCACTCAACAGGGGACCGGGGGTGGCTACACCTTC.